These 31 T cell receptor beta chains came from one sample sequenced in a study of prognosis after radiotherapy for stage I lung cancer. It was by two-round multiplex PCR that TCR beta CDR3 was amplified from genomic DNA. Individual primers that were specific to each TRBV and TRBJ gene served in first-round PCR. Each CDR3 protein is one row after TCRdb ran MiXCR on the multiplex PCR reads. The repertoire consists of more than 13,000 distinct CDR3 sequences, with less than 35% occurring once and the leading ten covering 13%. The starting material was PBMCs, obtained before or after stereotactic body radiation therapy (not recorded which). The receptor source for this set is a donor older than 45 with non-small cell lung cancer.

Comments on this clonotype: A far bigger clonotype differs at one base, so this is likely a read error. The chain uses TRBV6-6 and TRBJ2-3; no clear D gene. This CDR3 comprises 15 residues. Per germline, CDR1 MNHNY and CDR2 SVGAGI (reference sequence). Trimming left V 5 bases short and J 7 bases short, with 19 bases between. The CDR3 region is CASSPKGSPQHTQYF. In DNA form, the CDR3 reads TGTGCCAGCAGTCCGAAAGGGTCCCCACAGCATACGCAGTATTTT.

The chain couples TRBV20-1 to TRBJ1-2, with 9 bases identical to TRBD1. V shed 1 base and J 8 bases; nucleotides not matched to a gene: 5. In germline, CDR1 is DFQATT, CDR2 SNEGSKA (reference sequence). This CDR3 is built from 13 residues. The DNA for the CDR3 is TGCAGTGCTAGAGTTAGGACAGGGGCGGGCTACACCTTC. This sequence encodes CSARVRTGAGYTF.

The table lists this clonotype with many counts. The chain uses TRBV20-1 and TRBJ2-7; D gene unclear. Trimming took 1 base from V and 1 from J, leaving 8 bases between them. Germline V gene sequence: CDR1 DFQATT, CDR2 SNEGSKA (reference sequence). CDR3 length: 13 amino acids. CDR3 coding DNA: TGCAGTGCTAGAGGGGGTCTTTCCTACGAGCAGTACTTC. Residues: CSARGGLSYEQYF.

This clonotype was seen ten or more times. This chain uses TRBV18 with TRBJ1-4; D is undetermined. With 3 bases removed from V and 3 bases from J, the gap between germline ends came to 5 bases. Looked up from germline, CDR1 is KGHSH and CDR2 is LQKENI. This CDR3 contains 13 residues. In DNA, the CDR3 is TGTGCCAGCTCACCTGTAGCTAATGAAAAACTGTTTTTT. Protein sequence: CASSPVANEKLFF.

Judged by abundance, this clonotype is medium-sized. The chain uses TRBV6-1 and TRBJ2-7; D is possibly TRBD1 (6 bases). Germline assignment: CDR1 MNHNS and CDR2 SASEGT. The V gene lost 8 bases and the J gene lost 4 bases, with 12 bases spanning the gap. The CDR3 runs 12 residues. CDR3 region: CASGRGSYEQYF. The CDR3 region has the DNA TGTGCCAGCGGCAGGGGATCTTACGAGCAGTACTTC.

This clonotype is medium-sized (0.01 to 0.1%) by share. V is TRBV5-1 and J is TRBJ2-2, with 7 nucleotides matching TRBD1. The CDR3 totals 15 residues. Trimming took 4 bases from V and 1 from J; bases not matched to a gene: 4. Germline CDR1 and CDR2: SGHRS and YFSETQ. The chain's CDR3 is CASSPGTVNTGELFF. In nucleotides, the CDR3 is TGCGCCAGCAGCCCGGGGACAGTGAACACCGGGGAGCTGTTTTTT.

Turning to this clonotype: One base separates it from a far larger clone, so it is likely a read error. This chain's CDR3 is CASSQGTGVKLFF. The CDR3 region has the DNA TGTGCCAGCAGTCAAGGGACAGGGGTAAAACTGTTTTTT. The gene calls are TRBV6-4 and TRBJ1-4, with 10 bases lining up with TRBD1. CDR1 and CDR2 (germline): MRHNA, SNTAGT. The CDR3 extends over 13 amino acids. V lost 5 bases and J lost 10; bases outside the gene matches: 4.

This clonotype was counted many times. CDR3 sequence: CAWSRGQNTEAFF. CDR3 sequence (DNA): TGTGCCTGGAGTCGGGGGCAGAACACTGAAGCTTTCTTT. The V call is TRBV30, the J call TRBJ1-1, with D possibly matching TRBD1 (6 bases). The CDR3 is made up of 13 amino acids. Germline assignment: CDR1 GTSNPN and CDR2 SVGIG (reference sequence). V dropped 2 bases and J dropped 1 base, with 8 bases sitting between them.

As regards this clonotype: With a far larger clone one base away, a read error is the likely cause. V usage is TRBV7-9 and J usage is TRBJ1-2, with D tentatively TRBD1 (5 bases). The CDR3 runs 16 residues. The ends were cut back, 1 base at V and 4 bases at J, with 16 bases in the middle. CDR1 and CDR2 from the germline V gene are SEHNR and FQNEAQ (reference sequence). In nucleotides, the CDR3 is TGTGCCAGCAGCTTAGGGGCCGGAGGGGCCGTCTATGGCTACACCTTC. This encodes CASSLGAGGAVYGYTF.

This clonotype is large in the sample. This rearrangement joins TRBV30 to TRBJ1-1, with 7 bases fitting TRBD1. Germline trimming cut 1 base from V and 4 bases from J; bases unmatched to any gene: 9. The CDR3 covers 15 residues. Germline V gene sequence: CDR1 GTSNPN, CDR2 SVGIG (reference sequence). The CDR3 bases are TGTGCCTGGAGTGCCAACGACAGGGAATCCACTGAAGCTTTCTTT. It yields the protein CAWSANDRESTEAFF.

This clonotype came up many times. The chain has TRBV28 and TRBJ2-1, with a tentative D call TRBD2 (5 bases). Germline V gene data show CDR1 as MDHEN and CDR2 as SYDVKM. V gave up 7 bases and J gave up 4 bases, with 17 bases separating them. The CDR3 is 15 residues long. This CDR3 is CASKRVGGPYNEQFF. The CDR3 DNA follows: TGTGCCAGCAAACGGGTGGGCGGGCCGTACAATGAGCAGTTCTTC.

This clonotype was seen at least ten times. The CDR3 protein is CASSGGGLAGGGTQYF. The CDR3 bases are TGTGCCAGCAGTGGCGGGGGACTAGCGGGAGGAGGGACCCAGTACTTC. The genes are TRBV25-1 and TRBJ2-5; 15 bases map to TRBD2. Germline-derived CDR1 and CDR2 are MGHDK and SYGVNS. Losses at the gene ends were 4 bases for V and 7 bases for J; bases not matched to a gene: 7. There are 16 residues in the CDR3.

By proportion, this clonotype is medium-sized. The chain uses TRBV7-2 and TRBJ2-1, with TRBD2 identical over 7 bases. The CDR3 is made up of 13 amino acids. Germline loops: CDR1 SGHTA, CDR2 FQGNSA. The trim removed 5 bases at V and 3 bases at J, leaving 1 base unmatched. This CDR3 is CASSRGGYNEQFF. The CDR3 DNA is TGTGCCAGCAGCCGCGGGGGCTACAATGAGCAGTTCTTC.

This chain connects TRBV6-1 to TRBJ1-1, with 7 nucleotides matching TRBD1. Germline lookup yields CDR1 MNHNS and CDR2 SASEGT. CDR3 length equals 13 residues. Trimming took 10 bases from V and 5 from J; bases not matched to a gene: 10. CDR3 in amino acids: CATAGQGETEAFF. The CDR3 region has the DNA TGTGCCACCGCTGGTCAGGGGGAGACTGAAGCTTTCTTT.

As for this clonotype: This is likely an artifact of a read error, given a far larger clone one base away. In DNA, the CDR3 is TGTGCCAGCAGGACAGGGGGGAACTCCTACGAGCAGTACTTC. Protein product: CASRTGGNSYEQYF. The rearrangement joins TRBV6-4 to TRBJ2-7, with TRBD1 matching over 9 bases. The CDR3 is 14 residues long. CDR1 and CDR2 (germline): MRHNA, SNTAGT. After removal of 6 bases from V and 0 bases from J, the junction contained 3 bases not matched to a gene.

This clonotype was recorded many times. The chain couples TRBV6-1 to TRBJ2-5; 8 nucleotides agree with TRBD1. Trimming at V came to 2 bases and at J to 4 bases, leaving 9 bases not matched to a gene. Per the germline V gene, CDR1 is MNHNS and CDR2 is SASEGT. The length of the CDR3 is 16 residues. CDR3 in DNA: TGTGCCAGCAGTGAACAAGTGCAGGGGGCTGGAGAGACCCAGTACTTC. It translates to CASSEQVQGAGETQYF.

In this sample, this clonotype turned up many times. CDR3 in amino acids: CASTGQGSHSPYGYTF. For the CDR3, the DNA is TGTGCCAGCACAGGACAGGGCAGCCACTCGCCGTATGGCTACACCTTC. The chain carries TRBV2 and TRBJ1-2; 8 bases match TRBD1. The CDR3 contains 16 residues. Germline CDR1 and CDR2: SNHLY and FYNNEI. Trimming at V came to 7 bases and at J to 5 bases, leaving 15 bases not matched to a gene. The entire variable domain, with the rest obtained from reference TRBV2 and TRBJ1-2, is as follows: EPEVTQTPSHQVTQMGQEVILRCVPISNHLYFYWYRQILGQKVEFLVSFYNNEISEKSEIFDDQFSVERPDGSNFTLKIRSTKLEDSAMYFCASTGQGSHSPYGYTFGSGTRLTVV.

This clonotype was seen at least ten times. The chain couples TRBV10-2 to TRBJ2-7; D tentatively reads TRBD1 or TRBD2 (5 bases each). The CDR3 loop spans 13 amino acids. Germline V gene lookup returns CDR1 WSHSY and CDR2 SAAADI. Between the trimmed V and J ends, which lost 4 bases and 6 bases, there was a span of 13 bases. This CDR3 is CASSGRESGEQYF. CDR3 bases: TGCGCCAGCAGTGGCAGGGAGAGTGGCGAGCAGTACTTC.

This clonotype was seen ten or more times. A much larger clone lies a single base off, so this may be a read error. Likely a read error: the CDR3 ends without its conserved phenylalanine or tryptophan. V and J are TRBV28 and TRBJ2-7; a weak D match, TRBD1 (6 bases). V was pared by 9 bases and J by 7 bases, with 19 bases between. Germline assignment: CDR1 MDHEN and CDR2 SYDVKM. The CDR3 loop spans 13 amino acids. The CDR3 protein is CASSQGRRREQYL. The CDR3 nucleotides read TGTGCCAGTTCACAGGGAAGACGTAGGGAGCAGTACCTC.

This clonotype was recorded many times. This chain links TRBV19 with TRBJ1-5, with 8 bases fitting TRBD1. The CDR3 runs 20 residues. Looked up from germline, CDR1 is LNHDA and CDR2 is SQIVND (reference sequence). V shed 1 base and J 4 bases; nucleotides not matched to a gene: 18. The DNA of the CDR3 is TGTGCCAGTAGTATAGTGTCGAAGGGCGGAAGGACAGGGAGGAATCAGCCCCAGCATTTT. It codes for CASSIVSKGGRTGRNQPQHF.

The table lists this clonotype with a few counts. A far larger clone is a single base away, which makes a read error likely. The gene calls are TRBV6-4 and TRBJ1-1; possibly TRBD1 for D (5 bases). Trimming cost V 8 bases and J 1 base, with 20 bases left between them. CDR3 length equals 16 residues. CDR1 and CDR2 from the germline V gene are MRHNA and SNTAGT. Written as DNA, the CDR3 is TGTGCCAGCGGACCCGTCGGGGGAGTGGCGAACACTGAAGCTTTCTTT. It is translated as CASGPVGGVANTEAFF.

In this sample, this clonotype turned up many times. This chain uses TRBV7-8 with TRBJ2-5; TRBD1 aligns across 7 bases. Germline lookup yields CDR1 SGHVS and CDR2 FQNEAQ. V lost 5 bases and J lost 5; bases outside the gene matches: 14. The CDR3 sequence is 16 residues long. CDR3 in amino acids: CASSPRGGQALETQYF. CDR3 nucleotides: TGTGCCAGCAGCCCTCGAGGCGGACAGGCCCTGGAGACCCAGTACTTC.

This clonotype was recorded at least ten times. This sequence joins TRBV2 and TRBJ2-7, with D maybe TRBD1 (5 bases). The CDR3 sequence is 11 residues long. The V and J ends lost 10 bases and 3 bases respectively, with 10 bases between them. The germline V gene encodes CDR1 SNHLY and CDR2 FYNNEI. CDR3 residues: CANADSYEQYF. The CDR3 region has the DNA TGTGCCAACGCTGACAGCTACGAGCAGTACTTC.

This clonotype has a count of ten or more. The V and J genes are TRBV3-1 and TRBJ1-5, with TRBD1 as a possible D gene (6 bases). V was pared by 1 base and J by 2 bases, with 12 bases between. This CDR3 spans 16 amino acids. CDR1 and CDR2 (germline): LGHDT, YNNKEL (reference sequence). CDR3 protein: CASSQGVQGGNQPQHF. CDR3 sequence (DNA): TGTGCCAGCAGCCAAGGGGTACAGGGCGGCAATCAGCCCCAGCATTTT. Variable domain in full (rest from reference TRBV3-1 and TRBJ1-5): DTAVSQTPKYLVTQMGNDKSIKCEQNLGHDTMYWYKQDSKKFLKIMFSYNNKELIINETVPNRFSPKSPDKAHLNLHINSLELGDSAVYFCASSQGVQGGNQPQHFGDGTRLSIL.

A note on this clonotype: At one boundary the junction diverges from the germline segment, which might be a read error. The V call is TRBV6-2 or TRBV6-3, the J call TRBJ1-1; tentative D call: TRBD1 (5 bases). The CDR3 totals 13 residues. Per the germline V gene, CDR1 is MNHEY and CDR2 is SVGEGT. The CDR3 sequence: CASSYSAGTEDLF. CDR3 coding DNA: TGTGCCAGCAGTTACTCGGCCGGGACTGAAGATCTCTTT.

By its share, this clonotype is medium-sized. The chain employs TRBV5-8 and TRBJ2-2, with D maybe TRBD2 (6 bases). CDR3 length: 15 amino acids. Per germline, CDR1 SGHTS and CDR2 YDEGEE. V was cut by 0 bases and J by 4 bases, with 10 bases left in between. CDR3 protein: CASSLDGGSTGELFF. Here the CDR3 DNA reads TGTGCCAGCAGCTTGGACGGAGGGAGCACCGGGGAGCTGTTTTTT.

This clonotype was counted at least ten times. The genes are TRBV10-3 and TRBJ2-7, with a possible D match to TRBD1 (6 bases). V lost 6 bases to trimming and J lost 2 bases, with 11 bases between them. Germline assignment: CDR1 ENHRY and CDR2 SYGVKD. The CDR3 is 13 amino acids. The CDR3 bases are TGTGCCATCAGAGACAGGCTCACCTACGAGCAGTACTTC. Its translation is CAIRDRLTYEQYF.

Within the sample, this clonotype is medium-sized. The chain uses TRBV5-1 and TRBJ2-3; the D gene is possibly TRBD2 (6 bases). This CDR3 has 16 amino acids. Germline CDR1 reads SGHRS; CDR2 reads YFSETQ. The V and J ends lost 3 bases and 0 bases respectively, with 14 bases between them. CDR3 DNA sequence: TGCGCCAGCAGCTCTGGAGTGCGGGGTAGCACAGATACGCAGTATTTT. It translates to CASSSGVRGSTDTQYF.

In its sample, this clonotype was seen once. At one of its ends the junction is not consistent with the germline gene, which may arise from a read error. J is TRBJ2-5 and V is TRBV24-1, with D possibly being TRBD1 (6 bases). CDR3 length equals 17 residues. Germline V CDR1 and CDR2: KGHDR, SFDVKD. CDR3 coding DNA: TGTGCCACCATTGATTGGGACACCGGGACATGGTTAGAGACCCAGTACTTC. It translates to CATIDWDTGTWLETQYF.

Comments on this clonotype: A far larger clone differs by one base, so this is likely a read error. V gene TRBV11-1 combines with J gene TRBJ2-1; TRBD2 matches 8 bases. The CDR3 runs 15 residues. Germline values: CDR1 SGHAT, CDR2 FQDESV (reference sequence). Trimming removed 9 bases from V and 4 bases from J; junction bases left unmatched: 11. DNA for the CDR3: TGTGCCAGAAGCGAAAGCGGGAGCCCGTACAATGAGCAGTTCTTC. Amino acid sequence: CARSESGSPYNEQFF.

Only one count was recorded for this clonotype. A read error may produce the germline difference seen at one junction end. The rearrangement uses TRBV27 and TRBJ1-2, with D uncertain. CDR3 length: 14 amino acids. The germline gives CDR1 MNHEY, CDR2 SMNVEV (reference sequence). This CDR3 reads CASSPQAPNHGYTF. Here the CDR3 DNA reads TGTGCCAGCAGTCCTCAGGCTCCTAACCATGGCTACACCTTC.